This T cell receptor beta chain was obtained from a study of cytomegalovirus exposure and HLA in healthy donors. Overall study findings and caveats: Reports indicated that the classifier achieved high specificity and sensitivity in diagnosing cytomegalovirus status. Cytomegalovirus association was listed for around 170 TCR beta chains. Sequencing depth across donors, presence/absence analyses assumed, was roughly uniform. V segments that were indistinguishable, TRBV6-2 and TRBV6-3 among them, were omitted from analysis.

Comment on this clone: Its target is not known.

PCR was performed using 60 Vbeta and 13 Jbeta primers. The table came from immunoSEQ multiplex PCR; TCRdb's copy has only in-frame clones and leaves some out. Of approximately 140,000 clones listed, 78% are singletons. This CDR3 spans 16 amino acids. J was trimmed by 4 bases and V by 2 bases; bases with no gene match: 5. CDR1 is MDHEN, CDR2 SYDVKM, per germline. Sequenced material: PBMCs. The chain recombines TRBV28 with TRBJ2-6; 7 bases line up with TRBD1. The TCR originated in a woman between 18 and 29 years old in good health and CMV-seronegative. The CDR3 DNA is TGTGCCAGCAGTTTACAGGGGGTTTCAGGGGCCAACGTCCTGACTTTC. It yields the protein CASSLQGVSGANVLTF. Variable domain in full (rest from reference TRBV28 and TRBJ2-6): DVKVTQSSRYLVKRTGEKVFLECVQDMDHENMFWYRQDPGLGLRLIYFSYDVKMKEKGDIPEGYSVSREKKERFSLILESASTNQTSMYLCASSLQGVSGANVLTFGAGSRLTVL.